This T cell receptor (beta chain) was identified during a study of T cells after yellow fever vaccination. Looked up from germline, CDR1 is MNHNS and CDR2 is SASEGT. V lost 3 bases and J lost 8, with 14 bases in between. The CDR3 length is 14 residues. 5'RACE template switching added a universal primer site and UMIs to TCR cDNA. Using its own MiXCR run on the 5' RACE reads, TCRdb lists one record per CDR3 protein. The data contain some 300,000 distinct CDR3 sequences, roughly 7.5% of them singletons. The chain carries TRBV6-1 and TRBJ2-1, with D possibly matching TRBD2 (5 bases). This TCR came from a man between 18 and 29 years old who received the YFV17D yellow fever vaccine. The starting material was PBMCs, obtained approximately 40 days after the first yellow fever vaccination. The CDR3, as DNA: TGTGCCAGCAGTGATTTCGGGCCGAGGGATGAGCAGTTCTTC. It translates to CASSDFGPRDEQFF.